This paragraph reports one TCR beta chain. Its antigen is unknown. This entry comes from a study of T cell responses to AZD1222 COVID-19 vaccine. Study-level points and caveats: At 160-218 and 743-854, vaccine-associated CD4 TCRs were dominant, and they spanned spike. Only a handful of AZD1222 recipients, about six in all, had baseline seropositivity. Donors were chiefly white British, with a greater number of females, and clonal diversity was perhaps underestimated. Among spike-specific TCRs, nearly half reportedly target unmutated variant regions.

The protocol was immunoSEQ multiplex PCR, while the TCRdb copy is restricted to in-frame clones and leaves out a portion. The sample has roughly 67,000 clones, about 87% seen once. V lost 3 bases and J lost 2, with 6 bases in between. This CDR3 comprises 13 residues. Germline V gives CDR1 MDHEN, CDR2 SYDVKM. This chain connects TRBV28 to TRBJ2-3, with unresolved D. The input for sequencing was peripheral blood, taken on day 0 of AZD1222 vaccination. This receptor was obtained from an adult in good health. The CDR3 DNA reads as TGTGCCAGCAGTTTGGGCCACACAGATACGCAGTATTTT. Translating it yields CASSLGHTDTQYF.